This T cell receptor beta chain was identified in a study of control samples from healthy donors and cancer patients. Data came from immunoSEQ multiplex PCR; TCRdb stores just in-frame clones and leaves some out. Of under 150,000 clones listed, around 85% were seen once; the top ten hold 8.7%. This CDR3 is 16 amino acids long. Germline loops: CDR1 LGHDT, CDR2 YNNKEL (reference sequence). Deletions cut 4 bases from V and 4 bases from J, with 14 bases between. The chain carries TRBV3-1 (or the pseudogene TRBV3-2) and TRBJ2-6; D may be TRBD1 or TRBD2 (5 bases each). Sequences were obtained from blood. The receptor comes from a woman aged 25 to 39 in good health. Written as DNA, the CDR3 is TGTGCCAGCAGCCGAGGGACCGCTGGGGGGGCCAACGTCCTGACTTTC. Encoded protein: CASSRGTAGGANVLTF.